This T cell receptor (beta chain) derives from a study of human T cells and chemical hapten exposure. The study's findings and limits: No shift was seen in TCRs above 1 in 1000 frequency with DPC sensitization.

CDR1 LGHDT and CDR2 YNNKEL come from the germline V gene (reference sequence). V was trimmed by 1 base and J by 7 bases, leaving 14 bases between them. The CDR3 covers 15 residues. The time point denotes: patch test 3, about 24 weeks after DPC sensitization. Treatment: therapeutic diphenylcyclopropenone sensitization with weekly scalp DPC. Staff drew blood before applying each patch test. Only a few counts were recorded for this clonotype. The antigen is unknown. In the study's own analysis: Ranging from roughly 23,224 to 750,000, TCR counts per sample had a median value of approximately 95,000. TCRdb re-called the RACE reads through MiXCR, storing one row per CDR3 protein. The V and J calls and clone size are TCRdb's, not the authors'. The profile shows 95,000 to 150,000 distinct CDR3 sequences, approximately 10% of them singletons.

The source of this sequence is a woman aged 45 to 65 with alopecia areata. Some clones in this sample may be carry-over from other donors' samples. This specimen was whole blood, taken in connection with sensitization to the hapten diphenylcyclopropenone (DPC). This chain connects TRBV3-1 to TRBJ2-1; D is possibly TRBD1 (6 bases). The CDR3 nucleotides read TGTGCCAGCAGCCAAGTGCTGGACAGCCCGAATGAGCAGTTCTTC. As protein: CASSQVLDSPNEQFF.